Listed below are T cell receptor beta chains from one sample, sequenced in a study of T cell responses to AZD1222 COVID-19 vaccine. Here immunoSEQ multiplex PCR was the method, and the copy in TCRdb shows in-frame clones only, minus some. Of around 78,000 clones in the sample, about nine tenths were seen once. Specimen: peripheral blood, collected 28 days after the second AZD1222 dose. These receptors originate from an adult who received the AZD1222 COVID-19 vaccine. Both conserved end residues are part of each CDR3. Each record gives: clone size, J gene, V gene, D gene, CDR3 DNA, CDR3 protein. D genes are given only for firm matches. Clone size, where shown, is once, few, many, or a class for clones that have expanded.

clone size: -; J gene: TRBJ2-1; V gene: TRBV10-3; D gene: TRBD1; CDR3 DNA: TGTGCCATCAGCTTAGGACAGGGGGTTGATGAGCAGTTCTTC; CDR3 protein: CAISLGQGVDEQFF
clone size: -; J gene: TRBJ2-1; V gene: TRBV30; D gene: TRBD1; CDR3 DNA: TGTGCCTGGGTACCGGCGGACAGGGACTACAATGAGCAGTTCTTC; CDR3 protein: CAWVPADRDYNEQFF
clone size: -; J gene: TRBJ1-2; V gene: TRBV6-5; D gene: TRBD1; CDR3 DNA: TGTGCCAGCAGTTCTTTCACGACAGGGGATAACTATGGCTACACCTTC; CDR3 protein: CASSSFTTGDNYGYTF
clone size: -; J gene: TRBJ2-3; V gene: TRBV5-1; D gene: TRBD2; CDR3 DNA: TGCGCCAGCAGCGATAGCGGGGGAAACACAGATACGCAGTATTTT; CDR3 protein: CASSDSGGNTDTQYF
clone size: -; J gene: TRBJ1-2; V gene: TRBV7-9; D gene: -; CDR3 DNA: TGTGCCAGCGGACGACAGGAGAACTATGGCTACACCTTC; CDR3 protein: CASGRQENYGYTF
clone size: -; J gene: TRBJ2-7; V gene: TRBV24-1; D gene: -; CDR3 DNA: TGTGCCACCAGGACTAGCGAGCAGTACTTC; CDR3 protein: CATRTSEQYF
clone size: once; J gene: TRBJ1-1; V gene: TRBV30; D gene: TRBD1; CDR3 DNA: TGTGCCTGGACCGACCCCACAGGGGCTGAAGCTTTCTTT; CDR3 protein: CAWTDPTGAEAFF
clone size: -; J gene: TRBJ2-7; V gene: TRBV28; D gene: TRBD2; CDR3 DNA: TGTGCCAGCAGTCCCGCTAGCGGGACCATCTACGAGCAGTACTTC; CDR3 protein: CASSPASGTIYEQYF
clone size: -; J gene: TRBJ1-1; V gene: TRBV3-1/TRBV3-2; D gene: TRBD1; CDR3 DNA: TGTGCCAGCAGCCCCGGGACAGGGTGGAACACTGAAGCTTTCTTT; CDR3 protein: CASSPGTGWNTEAFF
clone size: few; J gene: TRBJ2-7; V gene: TRBV5-5; D gene: -; CDR3 DNA: TGTGCCAGCAGTCCGGACTTTACCTACGAGCAGTACTTC; CDR3 protein: CASSPDFTYEQYF
clone size: once; J gene: TRBJ1-3; V gene: TRBV5-8; D gene: -; CDR3 DNA: TGTGCCAGCAGCTTGGGTCACTCTGGAAACACCATATATTTT; CDR3 protein: CASSLGHSGNTIYF
clone size: -; J gene: TRBJ1-3; V gene: TRBV2; D gene: -; CDR3 DNA: TGTGCCAGCAGTGGAATCGCGAGGGGGGACACCATATATTTT; CDR3 protein: CASSGIARGDTIYF
clone size: -; J gene: TRBJ1-2; V gene: TRBV7-9; D gene: -; CDR3 DNA: TGTGCCAGCAGCCTTATACAGGGTGATGGCTACACCTTC; CDR3 protein: CASSLIQGDGYTF
clone size: -; J gene: TRBJ2-1; V gene: TRBV7-3; D gene: -; CDR3 DNA: TGTGCCAGCAGCTCCTTGGATAGCGACAATGAGCAGTTCTTC; CDR3 protein: CASSSLDSDNEQFF
clone size: -; J gene: TRBJ2-1; V gene: TRBV6-5; D gene: TRBD2; CDR3 DNA: TGTGCCAGCAAGTACCGGGACTACTCCAATGAGCAGTTCTTC; CDR3 protein: CASKYRDYSNEQFF
clone size: -; J gene: TRBJ1-5; V gene: TRBV28; D gene: -; CDR3 DNA: TGTGCCAGCAGTTCAATCCCGAAGCCCCAGCATTTT; CDR3 protein: CASSSIPKPQHF
clone size: -; J gene: TRBJ1-1; V gene: TRBV7-8; D gene: TRBD1; CDR3 DNA: TGTGCCAGCAGCGCCCGACAGGGGTTGAACACTGAAGCTTTCTTT; CDR3 protein: CASSARQGLNTEAFF
clone size: -; J gene: TRBJ2-2; V gene: TRBV11-2; D gene: -; CDR3 DNA: TGTGCCAGCAGCGTCGGTCACACCGGGGAGCTGTTTTTT; CDR3 protein: CASSVGHTGELFF
clone size: -; J gene: TRBJ2-3; V gene: TRBV7-3; D gene: -; CDR3 DNA: TGTGCCAGCAGCATACAGGGATTTTCCACAGATACGCAGTATTTT; CDR3 protein: CASSIQGFSTDTQYF
clone size: -; J gene: TRBJ2-3; V gene: TRBV7-2; D gene: TRBD1; CDR3 DNA: TGTGCCAGCAGCTTAGTAGAGGGGGCGTTGTATTTT; CDR3 protein: CASSLVEGALYF
clone size: -; J gene: TRBJ2-4; V gene: TRBV6-5; D gene: -; CDR3 DNA: TGTGCCAGTGAGACAGCAATAGCCAAAAACATTCAGTACTTC; CDR3 protein: CASETAIAKNIQYF
clone size: -; J gene: TRBJ1-1; V gene: TRBV29-1; D gene: -; CDR3 DNA: TGCAGCGTTGCGGCACAGGTAGCCGGCGAAGCTTTCTTT; CDR3 protein: CSVAAQVAGEAFF
clone size: -; J gene: TRBJ2-1; V gene: TRBV25-1; D gene: TRBD2; CDR3 DNA: TGTGCCAGCAGACTAGCGGGATCGAGCTCCTACAATGAGCAGTTCTTC; CDR3 protein: CASRLAGSSSYNEQFF
clone size: -; J gene: TRBJ1-2; V gene: TRBV3-1/TRBV3-2; D gene: TRBD1; CDR3 DNA: TGTGCCAGCAGCCAAGGGCCAGGGGGCGCAACTAACTATGGCTACACCTTC; CDR3 protein: CASSQGPGGATNYGYTF
clone size: -; J gene: TRBJ2-5; V gene: TRBV6-5; D gene: -; CDR3 DNA: TGTGCCAGCAGTTACCTGCCAGGGGGGGAGACCCAGTACTTC; CDR3 protein: CASSYLPGGETQYF
clone size: -; J gene: TRBJ2-7; V gene: TRBV11-2; D gene: TRBD2; CDR3 DNA: TGTGCCAGCAGCCTTAGCGGGACCCAATACGAGCAGTACTTC; CDR3 protein: CASSLSGTQYEQYF
clone size: -; J gene: TRBJ2-5; V gene: TRBV4-1; D gene: -; CDR3 DNA: TGCGCCAGCAGCCAGGACCCAAGGGAGACCCAGTACTTC; CDR3 protein: CASSQDPRETQYF
clone size: -; J gene: TRBJ1-3; V gene: TRBV6-4; D gene: TRBD1; CDR3 DNA: TGTGCCAGCAGTCCTCCGACAGGGGTTAGAAACACCATATATTTT; CDR3 protein: CASSPPTGVRNTIYF
clone size: once; J gene: TRBJ1-3; V gene: TRBV5-6; D gene: -; CDR3 DNA: TGTGCCAGCAGCTCCATAGGCTCTGGAAACACCATATATTTT; CDR3 protein: CASSSIGSGNTIYF
clone size: -; J gene: TRBJ1-1; V gene: TRBV9; D gene: -; CDR3 DNA: TGTGCCAGCAGCGTAGCGGGGGCCACTGAAGCTTTCTTT; CDR3 protein: CASSVAGATEAFF
clone size: -; J gene: TRBJ2-1; V gene: TRBV7-3; D gene: TRBD2; CDR3 DNA: TGTGCCAGCAGCGGAGCCGGGACTAGCAATGAGCAGTTCTTC; CDR3 protein: CASSGAGTSNEQFF
clone size: -; J gene: TRBJ1-4; V gene: TRBV11-3; D gene: -; CDR3 DNA: TGTGCCAGCGCACGACGGACCGATGAAAAACTGTTTTTT; CDR3 protein: CASARRTDEKLFF
clone size: -; J gene: TRBJ1-4; V gene: TRBV2; D gene: -; CDR3 DNA: TGTGCCAGCCGTCGGGATAATGAAAAACTGTTTTTT; CDR3 protein: CASRRDNEKLFF
clone size: -; J gene: TRBJ2-5; V gene: TRBV3-1/TRBV3-2; D gene: TRBD1; CDR3 DNA: TGTGCCAGCAGCCCGACGGGGGGACAGGGGGCAAAGACCCAGTACTTC; CDR3 protein: CASSPTGGQGAKTQYF
clone size: -; J gene: TRBJ2-3; V gene: TRBV5-6; D gene: TRBD2; CDR3 DNA: TGTGCCAGCAGCAGGCCGGGACTAGCGAGTCTCACAGATACGCAGTATTTT; CDR3 protein: CASSRPGLASLTDTQYF
clone size: -; J gene: TRBJ1-1; V gene: TRBV4-2; D gene: -; CDR3 DNA: TGTGCCAGCAGCCATCGCACCGGGACACCGAACACTGAAGCTTTCTTT; CDR3 protein: CASSHRTGTPNTEAFF
clone size: -; J gene: TRBJ1-5; V gene: TRBV2; D gene: -; CDR3 DNA: TGTGCCAGCAGTGAAGCGTTCGGGGCAGCCTCTAGCAATCAGCCCCAGCATTTT; CDR3 protein: CASSEAFGAASSNQPQHF
clone size: -; J gene: TRBJ2-5; V gene: TRBV7-7; D gene: TRBD2; CDR3 DNA: TGTGCCAGCAGCTTAGAGGCGGGGGGCACACAAGAGACCCAGTACTTC; CDR3 protein: CASSLEAGGTQETQYF